A selection of T cell receptor beta chains follows, all from one sample in a study of blood T cell repertoires in COVID-19. This table comes from immunoSEQ multiplex PCR, and its TCRdb copy is limited to in-frame clones, with some not included. The sample records 250,000 to 350,000 clones, nearly 90% being singletons. Sequenced: PBMCs or T cells enriched from blood (not recorded which). These receptors were collected from a young woman with acute COVID-19. Both conserved end residues are part of each CDR3. D genes are given only for firm matches. Clone size is stated in some rows and not others, as once, few, many or a class when expanded.

TRBJ1-3 | TRBV13 | - | - | CASSSGNSGNTIYF | TGTGCCAGCAGCTCCGGGAACTCTGGAAACACCATATATTTT
TRBJ1-1 | TRBV6-4 | - | TRBD1 | CASRPGGRNTEAFF | TGTGCCAGCAGACCAGGGGGCCGGAACACTGAAGCTTTCTTT
TRBJ1-2 | TRBV14 | once | - | CASSQDGRVGYGYTF | TGTGCCAGCAGCCAAGATGGCAGGGTGGGCTATGGCTACACCTTC
TRBJ2-7 | TRBV7-9 | once | TRBD1 | CASSLGDRGTYEQYF | TGTGCCAGCAGCTTAGGGGACAGGGGCACTTACGAGCAGTACTTC
TRBJ2-3 | TRBV3-1/TRBV3-2 | - | - | CASSHRHAQESTDTQYF | TGTGCCAGCAGCCATAGACATGCCCAAGAGAGCACAGATACGCAGTATTTT
TRBJ2-5 | TRBV27 | - | TRBD2 | CASSFRFSGNEETQYF | TGTGCCAGCAGTTTTAGGTTTAGCGGGAATGAGGAGACCCAGTACTTC
TRBJ1-1 | TRBV6-5 | - | - | CASSYSFLNTEAFF | TGTGCCAGCAGTTATTCCTTTTTAAACACTGAAGCTTTCTTT
TRBJ2-2 | TRBV10-1 | - | - | CASSPYESTTGELFF | TGCGCCAGCAGTCCCTATGAGTCGACAACCGGGGAGCTGTTTTTT
TRBJ1-2 | TRBV29-1 | - | TRBD1 | CSVGTVQNYGYTF | TGCAGCGTCGGGACAGTTCAGAACTATGGCTACACCTTC
TRBJ1-4 | TRBV11-2 | - | - | CASSLGPGLNEKLFF | TGTGCCAGCAGCTTGGGTCCAGGGCTTAATGAAAAACTGTTTTTT
TRBJ2-3 | TRBV11-2 | - | TRBD2 | CASSPTPLARLTDTQYF | TGTGCCAGCAGCCCAACCCCACTAGCGAGGTTGACAGATACGCAGTATTTT
TRBJ2-1 | TRBV25-1 | - | TRBD2 | CASRGTSGSRQFF | TGTGCCAGCAGAGGGACTAGCGGGTCCCGGCAGTTCTTC
TRBJ2-3 | TRBV6-1 | - | TRBD2 | CASSEEWLAGVTDTQYF | TGTGCCAGCAGTGAAGAATGGTTAGCGGGAGTCACAGATACGCAGTATTTT
TRBJ2-7 | TRBV10-3 | - | TRBD2 | CAISEGDRGGYEQYF | TGTGCCATCAGTGAGGGGGACCGGGGGGGCTACGAGCAGTACTTC
TRBJ2-1 | TRBV30 | - | - | CAWRAEAGWLEQFF | TGTGCCTGGAGGGCCGAGGCGGGATGGCTAGAGCAGTTCTTC
TRBJ2-7 | TRBV6-5 | - | - | CASSYRGLFGEQYF | TGTGCCAGCAGTTATCGCGGCCTATTCGGGGAGCAGTACTTC
TRBJ2-7 | TRBV12-3/TRBV12-4 | few | - | CASSREREYEQYF | TGTGCCAGCAGTCGAGAAAGGGAGTACGAGCAGTACTTC
TRBJ2-1 | TRBV2 | few | TRBD1 | CASSELGGQGSNEQFF | TGTGCCAGCAGTGAATTGGGGGGACAGGGTAGCAATGAGCAGTTCTTC
TRBJ2-3 | TRBV25-1 | once | - | CASSEFTRDTQYF | TGTGCCAGCAGTGAATTTACCCGGGATACGCAGTATTTT
TRBJ1-2 | TRBV28 | - | - | CASSLAGSTIYGYTF | TGTGCCAGCAGTTTGGCGGGCAGCACGATTTATGGCTACACCTTC
TRBJ2-7 | TRBV15 | - | - | CATSRESGSSYEQYF | TGTGCCACCAGCAGAGAATCCGGGAGTTCCTACGAGCAGTACTTC
TRBJ2-7 | TRBV4-1 | - | TRBD2 | CASSQVSGSGYEQYF | TGCGCCAGCAGCCAAGTGAGCGGGAGTGGGTACGAGCAGTACTTC
TRBJ1-1 | TRBV29-1 | - | TRBD1 | CSVVAGTGTEAFF | TGCAGCGTTGTAGCCGGGACAGGCACTGAAGCTTTCTTT
TRBJ1-5 | TRBV6-5 | - | - | CASRPDRSYQPQHF | TGTGCCAGCAGACCAGACAGGAGTTATCAGCCCCAGCATTTT
TRBJ2-3 | TRBV5-4 | few | TRBD2 | CASSLAGAGGTDTQYF | TGTGCCAGCAGCTTGGCCGGAGCGGGAGGCACAGATACGCAGTATTTT
TRBJ2-2 | TRBV11-3 | once | TRBD2 | CASRTSGNTGELFF | TGTGCCAGCAGAACTAGCGGTAACACCGGGGAGCTGTTTTTT
TRBJ1-3 | TRBV19 | - | - | CASSNPYRAGNTIYF | TGTGCCAGTAGTAACCCGTACAGGGCTGGAAACACCATATATTTT
TRBJ2-7 | TRBV5-8 | few | TRBD2 | CASSSRTSGIGEQYF | TGTGCCAGCAGCTCGAGGACTAGCGGGATTGGAGAGCAGTACTTC
TRBJ2-5 | TRBV27 | - | - | CASSTRQPGGETQYF | TGTGCCAGCAGTACCCGACAGCCCGGGGGAGAGACCCAGTACTTC
TRBJ2-7 | TRBV29-1 | - | TRBD1 | CSVEDPTGVPYEQYF | TGCAGCGTTGAAGATCCGACAGGGGTCCCCTACGAGCAGTACTTC
TRBJ2-7 | TRBV18 | - | - | CASSQTGGVYEQYF | TGTGCCAGCTCACAGACAGGTGGGGTCTACGAGCAGTACTTC
TRBJ1-2 | TRBV5-1 | - | TRBD1 | CASSVTGATYGYTF | TGCGCCAGCAGCGTTACAGGGGCCACCTATGGCTACACCTTC
TRBJ2-7 | TRBV5-1 | - | TRBD1 | CASSLSDRVPTEQYF | TGCGCCAGCAGCTTGTCCGACAGGGTACCTACCGAGCAGTACTTC
TRBJ1-2 | TRBV15 | - | - | CATSSNRVAYGYTF | TGTGCCACCAGCAGTAACAGGGTTGCCTATGGCTACACCTTC
TRBJ2-7 | TRBV6-2/TRBV6-3 | - | TRBD2 | CASSYPNPAGLAGAHYEQYF | TGTGCCAGCAGTTACCCGAATCCAGCCGGACTAGCGGGAGCTCACTACGAGCAGTACTTC
TRBJ1-4 | TRBV9 | - | TRBD1 | CASSARTGGFEKLFF | TGTGCCAGCAGCGCTCGGACAGGGGGCTTTGAAAAACTGTTTTTT
TRBJ2-2 | TRBV29-1 | - | TRBD1 | CSVGAGTGSTGELFF | TGCAGCGTTGGGGCTGGGACAGGGTCTACTGGGGAGCTGTTTTTT
TRBJ2-1 | TRBV5-8 | - | TRBD2 | CASSSSGSSYNEQFF | TGTGCCAGCAGCTCTAGCGGGAGCTCCTACAATGAGCAGTTCTTC
TRBJ2-7 | TRBV19 | - | - | CASSILREDSYEQYF | TGTGCCAGTAGTATCTTGCGGGAAGACTCCTACGAGCAGTACTTC
TRBJ1-4 | TRBV21-1 | once | - | CASSNWDKQEEKLFF | TGTGCCAGCAGCAACTGGGACAAGCAGGAAGAAAAACTGTTTTTT
TRBJ2-1 | TRBV24-1 | - | - | CATSDKEREQFF | TGTGCCACCAGTGATAAGGAGCGTGAGCAGTTCTTC
TRBJ1-1 | TRBV18 | - | - | CASSPLQGNTEAFF | TGTGCCAGCTCACCGTTACAGGGAAACACTGAAGCTTTCTTT
TRBJ2-2 | TRBV24-1 | - | TRBD1 | CATSDSGTGVRTGELFF | TGTGCCACCAGTGATTCCGGGACAGGGGTTCGCACCGGGGAGCTGTTTTTT
TRBJ2-3 | TRBV2 | - | - | CASRGAVADTQYF | TGTGCCAGCAGGGGAGCGGTAGCAGATACGCAGTATTTT
TRBJ2-3 | TRBV27 | - | TRBD2 | CASSGLAGDTGTDTQYF | TGTGCCAGCAGTGGACTAGCGGGAGACACGGGGACAGATACGCAGTATTTT